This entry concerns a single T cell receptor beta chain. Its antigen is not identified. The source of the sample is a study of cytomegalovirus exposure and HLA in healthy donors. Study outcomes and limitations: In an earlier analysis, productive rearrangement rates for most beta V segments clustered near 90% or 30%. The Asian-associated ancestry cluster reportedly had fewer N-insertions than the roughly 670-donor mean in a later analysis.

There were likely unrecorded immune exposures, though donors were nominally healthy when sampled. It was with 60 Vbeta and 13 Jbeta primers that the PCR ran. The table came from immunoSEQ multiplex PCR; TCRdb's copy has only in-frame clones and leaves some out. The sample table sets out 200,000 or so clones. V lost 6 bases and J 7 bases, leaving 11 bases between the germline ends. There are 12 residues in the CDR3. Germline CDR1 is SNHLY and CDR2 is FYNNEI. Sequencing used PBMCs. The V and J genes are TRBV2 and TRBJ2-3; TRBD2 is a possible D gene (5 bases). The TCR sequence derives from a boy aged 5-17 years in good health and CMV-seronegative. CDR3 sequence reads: CASSTRGNTQYF. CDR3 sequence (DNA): TGTGCCAGCAGCACTCGGGGAAATACGCAGTATTTT.